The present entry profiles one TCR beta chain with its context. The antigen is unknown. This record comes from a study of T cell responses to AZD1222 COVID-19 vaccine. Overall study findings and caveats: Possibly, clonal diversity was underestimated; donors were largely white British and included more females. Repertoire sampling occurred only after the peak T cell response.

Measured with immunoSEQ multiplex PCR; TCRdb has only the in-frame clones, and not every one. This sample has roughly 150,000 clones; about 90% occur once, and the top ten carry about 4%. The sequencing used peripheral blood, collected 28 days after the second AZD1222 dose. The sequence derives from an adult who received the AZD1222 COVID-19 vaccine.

The CDR3 reads CASSQDYPLDNEQFF. As DNA, the CDR3 is TGCGCCAGCAGCCAAGATTACCCCCTAGACAATGAGCAGTTCTTC. The rearrangement joins TRBV4-3 to TRBJ2-1; D uncertain. Trimming removed 0 bases from V and 5 bases from J, with 11 bases in between. Germline CDR1 and CDR2: LGHNA and YSLEER. The CDR3 loop spans 15 amino acids.